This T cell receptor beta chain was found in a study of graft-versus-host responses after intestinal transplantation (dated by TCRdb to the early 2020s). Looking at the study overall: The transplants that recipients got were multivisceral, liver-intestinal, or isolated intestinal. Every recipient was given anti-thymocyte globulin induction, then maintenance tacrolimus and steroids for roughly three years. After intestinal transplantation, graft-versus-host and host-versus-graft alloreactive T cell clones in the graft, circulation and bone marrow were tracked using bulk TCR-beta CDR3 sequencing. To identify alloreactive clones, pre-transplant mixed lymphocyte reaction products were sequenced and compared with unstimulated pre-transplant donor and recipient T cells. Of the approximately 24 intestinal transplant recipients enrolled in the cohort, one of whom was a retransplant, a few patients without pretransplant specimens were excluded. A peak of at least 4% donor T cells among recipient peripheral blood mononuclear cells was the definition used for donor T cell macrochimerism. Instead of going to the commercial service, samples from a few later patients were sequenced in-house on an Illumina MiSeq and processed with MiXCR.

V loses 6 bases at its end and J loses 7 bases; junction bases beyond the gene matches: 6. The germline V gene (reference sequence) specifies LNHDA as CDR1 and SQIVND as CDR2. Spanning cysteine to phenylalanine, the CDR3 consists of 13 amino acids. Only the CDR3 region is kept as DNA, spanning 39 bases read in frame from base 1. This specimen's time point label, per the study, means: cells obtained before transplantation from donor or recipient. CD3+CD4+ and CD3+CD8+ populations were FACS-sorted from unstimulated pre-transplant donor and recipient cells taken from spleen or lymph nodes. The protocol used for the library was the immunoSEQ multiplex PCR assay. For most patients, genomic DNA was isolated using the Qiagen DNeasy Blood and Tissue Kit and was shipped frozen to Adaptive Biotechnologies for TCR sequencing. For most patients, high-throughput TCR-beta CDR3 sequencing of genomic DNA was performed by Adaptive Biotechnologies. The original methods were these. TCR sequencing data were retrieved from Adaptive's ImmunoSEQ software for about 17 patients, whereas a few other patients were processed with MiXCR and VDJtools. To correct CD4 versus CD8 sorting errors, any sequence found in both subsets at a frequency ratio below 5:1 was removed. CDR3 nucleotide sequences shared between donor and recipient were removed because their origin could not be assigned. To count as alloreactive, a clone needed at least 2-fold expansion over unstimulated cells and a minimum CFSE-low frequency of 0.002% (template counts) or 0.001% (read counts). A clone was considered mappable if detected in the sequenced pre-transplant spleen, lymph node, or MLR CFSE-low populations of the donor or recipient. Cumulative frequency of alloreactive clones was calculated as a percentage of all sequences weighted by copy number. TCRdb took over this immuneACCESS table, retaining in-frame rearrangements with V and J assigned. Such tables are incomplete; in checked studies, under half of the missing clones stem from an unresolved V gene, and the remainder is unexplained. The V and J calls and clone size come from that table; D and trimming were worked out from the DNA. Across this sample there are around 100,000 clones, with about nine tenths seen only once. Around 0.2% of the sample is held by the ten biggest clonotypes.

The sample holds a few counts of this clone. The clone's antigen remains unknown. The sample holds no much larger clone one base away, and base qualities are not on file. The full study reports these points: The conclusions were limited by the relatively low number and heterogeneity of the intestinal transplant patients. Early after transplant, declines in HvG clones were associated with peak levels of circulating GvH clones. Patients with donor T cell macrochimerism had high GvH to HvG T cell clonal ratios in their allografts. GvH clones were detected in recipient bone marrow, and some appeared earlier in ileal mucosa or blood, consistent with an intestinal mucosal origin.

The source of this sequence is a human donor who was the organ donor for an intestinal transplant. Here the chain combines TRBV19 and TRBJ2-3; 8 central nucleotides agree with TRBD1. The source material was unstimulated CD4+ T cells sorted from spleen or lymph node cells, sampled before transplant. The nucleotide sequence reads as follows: TGTGCCAGTAGGGGGGCAGGGGGCAATACGCAGTATTTT. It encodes CASRGAGGNTQYF.